Shown below are 16 T cell receptor beta chains from a single sample sequenced in a study of cytomegalovirus exposure and HLA in healthy donors. PCR was performed using 60 Vbeta and 13 Jbeta primers. Sequencing used immunoSEQ multiplex PCR; TCRdb keeps in-frame clones, though not all of them. The table lists approximately 190,000 clones, 75% to 80% of them singletons. Sequences were obtained from PBMCs. The receptors were sampled from a woman younger than 45 in good health and CMV-seropositive.

This chain uses TRBV28 with TRBJ2-1; possible D gene TRBD2, 6 bases. V lost 4 bases and J lost 0, with 13 bases in between. The germline gives CDR1 MDHEN, CDR2 SYDVKM. The CDR3 spans 16 residues. CDR3 protein: CASSSFSGSSYNEQFF. For the CDR3, the DNA is TGTGCCAGCAGTTCCTTTAGCGGCAGCTCCTACAATGAGCAGTTCTTC. The full variable domain, in which reference TRBV28 and TRBJ2-1 provide the parts outside the CDR3, is DVKVTQSSRYLVKRTGEKVFLECVQDMDHENMFWYRQDPGLGLRLIYFSYDVKMKEKGDIPEGYSVSREKKERFSLILESASTNQTSMYLCASSSFSGSSYNEQFFGPGTRLTVL.

The chain has TRBV6-1 and TRBJ1-1; tentative D call: TRBD1 (5 bases). Per germline, CDR1 MNHNS and CDR2 SASEGT. Trimming took off 3 bases at V and 4 bases at J, with 9 bases between the two ends. The CDR3 totals 13 residues. The CDR3 is CASSDGGGTEAFF. The DNA for the CDR3 is TGTGCCAGCAGTGACGGGGGTGGCACTGAAGCTTTCTTT.

This clone was counted between two and nine times. The genes are TRBV5-1 and TRBJ1-3, with D maybe TRBD1 (5 bases). Trimming stripped 6 bases from V and 4 bases from J, with 14 bases between. Germline-derived CDR1 and CDR2 are SGHRS and YFSETQ. This CDR3 spans 14 amino acids. In DNA form, the CDR3 reads TGCGCCAGCAACTCAGACAGTCGAGGAAACACCATATATTTT. This codes for CASNSDSRGNTIYF. The variable domain in full, completed from reference TRBV5-1 and TRBJ1-3, reads KAGVTQTPRYLIKTRGQQVTLSCSPISGHRSVSWYQQTPGQGLQFLFEYFSETQRNKGNFPGRFSGRQFSNSRSEMNVSTLELGDSALYLCASNSDSRGNTIYFGEGSWLTVV.

This clone was observed a handful of times. The V and J genes are TRBV5-4 and TRBJ1-4, with D possibly being TRBD1 (5 bases). Germline loops: CDR1 SGHNT, CDR2 YYREEE (reference sequence). The CDR3 contains 13 residues. V gave up 4 bases and J gave up 4 bases, with 8 bases separating them. CDR3 DNA: TGTGCCAGCAGCCAGACAGTTAATGAAAAACTGTTTTTT. Its translation is CASSQTVNEKLFF.

The chain couples TRBV28 to TRBJ1-3; D might be TRBD1 (5 bases). CDR3 size: 16 residues. Trimming removed 5 bases from V and 2 bases from J, with 16 bases in between. Germline lookup yields CDR1 MDHEN and CDR2 SYDVKM. CDR3 loop: CASSPPFGGAGNTIYF. In nucleotides, the CDR3 is TGTGCCAGCAGTCCACCCTTTGGAGGGGCTGGAAACACCATATATTTT. Variable domain in full (rest from reference TRBV28 and TRBJ1-3): DVKVTQSSRYLVKRTGEKVFLECVQDMDHENMFWYRQDPGLGLRLIYFSYDVKMKEKGDIPEGYSVSREKKERFSLILESASTNQTSMYLCASSPPFGGAGNTIYFGEGSWLTVV.

This clone was seen a single time. This sequence joins TRBV28 and TRBJ2-1, with 10 bases fitting TRBD1. Germline V gene lookup returns CDR1 MDHEN and CDR2 SYDVKM. Losses at the gene ends were 2 bases for V and 7 bases for J; bases not matched to a gene: 5. This CDR3 has 15 residues. The CDR3 here is CASSLKGQGWNEQFF. The CDR3 nucleotides read TGTGCCAGCAGTTTAAAGGGACAGGGGTGGAATGAGCAGTTCTTC.

The chain uses TRBV7-9 and TRBJ2-2; 8 bases map to TRBD2. Germline V gene lookup returns CDR1 SEHNR and CDR2 FQNEAQ (reference sequence). This CDR3 region has 16 residues. The V segment lost 6 bases and the J segment 0 bases; nucleotides outside the gene matches: 6. The chain's CDR3 is CASRARGGSNTGELFF. The CDR3 DNA follows: TGTGCCAGCAGGGCCCGGGGGGGCTCGAACACCGGGGAGCTGTTTTTT.

The chain has TRBV5-1 and TRBJ2-1; TRBD1 matches at 9 bases. V was clipped by 4 bases and J by 4 bases; unmatched bases: 9. Germline assignment: CDR1 SGHRS and CDR2 YFSETQ. CDR3 length: 16 residues. The CDR3 loop reads CASSTHRGLWYNEQFF. The CDR3 DNA reads TGCGCCAGCAGCACACACAGGGGGCTGTGGTACAATGAGCAGTTCTTC. Supplemented by reference TRBV5-1 and TRBJ2-1, the full variable domain reads KAGVTQTPRYLIKTRGQQVTLSCSPISGHRSVSWYQQTPGQGLQFLFEYFSETQRNKGNFPGRFSGRQFSNSRSEMNVSTLELGDSALYLCASSTHRGLWYNEQFFGPGTRLTVL.

This clone is a singleton in its sample. V and J are TRBV30 and TRBJ1-2; the match to TRBD1 covers 9 bases. The germline CDR1 and CDR2 sequences are GTSNPN and SVGIG (reference sequence). J gave up 8 bases and V 0 bases, and 7 bases lay outside the gene matches. The CDR3 totals 14 residues. CDR3 nucleotides: TGTGCCTGGAGTGTAACGGACAGGGGAGGGGGCTACACCTTC. This codes for CAWSVTDRGGGYTF.

The rearrangement joins TRBV4-1 to TRBJ2-7; 8 bases line up with TRBD1. V gave up 4 bases and J gave up 2 bases; unmatched junction bases: 7. The CDR3 totals 15 residues. Germline V lookup: CDR1 MGHRA, CDR2 YSYEKL. CDR3 DNA: TGCGCCAGCAGCCCCTCGACAGGGGACCCCTACGAGCAGTACTTC. Translation: CASSPSTGDPYEQYF.

The chain links TRBV30 to TRBJ2-7; 8 bases match TRBD1. Germline V CDR1 and CDR2: GTSNPN, SVGIG (reference sequence). Trimming removed 0 bases from V and 0 bases from J; junction bases left unmatched: 10. This CDR3 region has 17 residues. CDR3 nucleotides: TGTGCCTGGAGTGTAGGGGCTCACAGGGGGACCTCCTACGAGCAGTACTTC. It codes for CAWSVGAHRGTSYEQYF.

J is TRBJ2-2 and V is TRBV7-9; no clear D gene. CDR1 SEHNR and CDR2 FQNEAQ come from the germline V gene (reference sequence). V lost 5 bases and J 0 bases, leaving 16 bases between the germline ends. The CDR3 consists of 17 residues. CDR3 bases: TGTGCCAGCAGCCGCCGGTTTAACTCCGCGAACACCGGGGAGCTGTTTTTT. Its translation: CASSRRFNSANTGELFF.

The V gene is TRBV25-1, the J gene TRBJ1-2, with 11 bases that match TRBD1. The CDR3 is 15 amino acids. The V gene end was trimmed by 5 bases and the J gene end by 2 bases; junction bases not matched to a gene: 4. Germline assignment: CDR1 MGHDK and CDR2 SYGVNS. The DNA of the CDR3 is TGTGCCAGCAGTCCGGGACAGGGGGTAAACTATGGCTACACCTTC. Translated, it gives CASSPGQGVNYGYTF.

This clone has only one observation. CDR3 residues: CASSQATSGGTGELFF. Here the CDR3 DNA reads TGCGCCAGCAGCCAAGCGACTAGCGGGGGGACCGGGGAGCTGTTTTTT. This chain uses TRBV4-1 with TRBJ2-2; TRBD2 matches at 13 bases. The CDR3 extends over 16 amino acids. Germline V gene sequence: CDR1 MGHRA, CDR2 YSYEKL. Trimming removed 1 base from V and 5 bases from J; junction bases left unmatched: 1.

V is TRBV2 and J is TRBJ2-7, with D unresolved. CDR3 length: 12 amino acids. V gave up 3 bases and J gave up 3 bases, with 6 bases separating them. Germline-derived CDR1 and CDR2 are SNHLY and FYNNEI. The DNA for the CDR3 is TGTGCCAGCAGTGACAACATCTACGAGCAGTACTTC. It encodes CASSDNIYEQYF.

The rearrangement uses TRBV6-6 and TRBJ2-7; TRBD2 matches 14 bases. With 5 bases clipped from V and 3 bases from J, the junction kept 0 bases outside the gene matches. Germline V gene sequence: CDR1 MNHNY, CDR2 SVGAGI (reference sequence). The CDR3 spans 14 residues. The CDR3 is CASSGLAGGYEQYF. The CDR3 DNA reads TGTGCCAGCAGTGGACTAGCGGGAGGCTACGAGCAGTACTTC.